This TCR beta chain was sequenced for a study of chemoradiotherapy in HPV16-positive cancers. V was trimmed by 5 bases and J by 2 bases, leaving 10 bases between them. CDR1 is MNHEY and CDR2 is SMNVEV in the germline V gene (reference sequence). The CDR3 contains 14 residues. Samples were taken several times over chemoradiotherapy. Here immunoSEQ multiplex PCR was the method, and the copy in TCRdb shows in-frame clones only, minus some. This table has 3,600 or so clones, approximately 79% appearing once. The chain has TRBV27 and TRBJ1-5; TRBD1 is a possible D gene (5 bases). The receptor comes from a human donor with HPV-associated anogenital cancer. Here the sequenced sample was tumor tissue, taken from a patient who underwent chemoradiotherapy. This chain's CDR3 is CASSPRGGNQPQHF. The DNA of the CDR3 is TGTGCCAGCAGTCCCCGGGGGGGCAATCAGCCCCAGCATTTT.